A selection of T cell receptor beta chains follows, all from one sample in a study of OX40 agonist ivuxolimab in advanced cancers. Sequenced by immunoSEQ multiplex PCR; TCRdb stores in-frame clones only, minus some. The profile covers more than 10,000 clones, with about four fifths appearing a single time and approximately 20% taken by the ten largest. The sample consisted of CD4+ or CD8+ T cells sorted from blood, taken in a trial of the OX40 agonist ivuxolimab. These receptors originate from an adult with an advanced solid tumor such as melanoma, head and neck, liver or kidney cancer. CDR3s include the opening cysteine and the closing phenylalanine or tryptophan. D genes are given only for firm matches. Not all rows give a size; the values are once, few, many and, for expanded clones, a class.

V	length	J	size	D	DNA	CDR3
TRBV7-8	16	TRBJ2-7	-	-	TGTGCCAGCAGCTTGCCCGGGACACCGAGCTCCTACGAGCAGTACTTC	CASSLPGTPSSYEQYF
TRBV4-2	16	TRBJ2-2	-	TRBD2	TGTGCCAGCAGCCAAGAGTCTAGCGGGAACACCGGGGAGCTGTTTTTT	CASSQESSGNTGELFF
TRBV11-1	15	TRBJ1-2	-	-	TGTGCCAGCAGTTCAATTCGGACCGATAACTATGGCTACACCTTC	CASSSIRTDNYGYTF
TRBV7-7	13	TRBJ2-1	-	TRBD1	TGTGCCAGCAGCTTAGGGACAGGCAATGAGCAGTTCTTC	CASSLGTGNEQFF
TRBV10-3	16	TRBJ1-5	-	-	TGTGCCATCAGTGAGCCCGGGACAAAGGGTGGCCAGCCCCAGCATTTT	CAISEPGTKGGQPQHF
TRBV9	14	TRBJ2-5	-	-	TGTGCCAGCAGCGCCCAGGGGATCCAAGAGACCCAGTACTTC	CASSAQGIQETQYF
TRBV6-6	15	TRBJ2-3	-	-	TGTGCCAGCAGTTACTCAGCGACCACCACAGATACGCAGTATTTT	CASSYSATTTDTQYF
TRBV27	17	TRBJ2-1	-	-	TGTGCCAGCAGTAGTCTTCACACGGGAGTCTACTACAATGAGCAGTTCTTC	CASSSLHTGVYYNEQFF
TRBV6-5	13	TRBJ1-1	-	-	TGTGCCAGCAGTTACGGAAAGAACACTGAAGCTTTCTTT	CASSYGKNTEAFF
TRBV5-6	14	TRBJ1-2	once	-	TGTGCCAGCAGCTTGGAGGGGGTCTACTATGGCTACACCTTC	CASSLEGVYYGYTF
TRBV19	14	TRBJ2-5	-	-	TGTGCCAGTAGTATAGACAGGGATCAAGAGACCCAGTACTTC	CASSIDRDQETQYF
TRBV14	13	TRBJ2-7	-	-	TGTGCCAGCAGCCCATCTGGGTTCCACGAGCAGTACTTC	CASSPSGFHEQYF
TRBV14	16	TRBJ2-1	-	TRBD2	TGTGCCAGCAGCCAGGTTAGCGGGAGTACATTCAATGAGCAGTTCTTC	CASSQVSGSTFNEQFF
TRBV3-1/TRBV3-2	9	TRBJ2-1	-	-	TGTGCCAGCAGCCCCCCTAAGATCTTC	CASSPPKIF
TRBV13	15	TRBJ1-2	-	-	TGTGCCAGCAGCTCCCGGGGTATTTTTAACTATGGCTACACCTTC	CASSSRGIFNYGYTF
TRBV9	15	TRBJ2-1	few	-	TGTGCCAGCAGCGTAGTGAGCGGCGCCTACAATGAGCAGTTCTTC	CASSVVSGAYNEQFF
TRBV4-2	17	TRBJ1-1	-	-	TGTGCCAGCAGCCTCCATGAAATAGGGGCCAGGGGCACTGAAGCTTTCTTT	CASSLHEIGARGTEAFF